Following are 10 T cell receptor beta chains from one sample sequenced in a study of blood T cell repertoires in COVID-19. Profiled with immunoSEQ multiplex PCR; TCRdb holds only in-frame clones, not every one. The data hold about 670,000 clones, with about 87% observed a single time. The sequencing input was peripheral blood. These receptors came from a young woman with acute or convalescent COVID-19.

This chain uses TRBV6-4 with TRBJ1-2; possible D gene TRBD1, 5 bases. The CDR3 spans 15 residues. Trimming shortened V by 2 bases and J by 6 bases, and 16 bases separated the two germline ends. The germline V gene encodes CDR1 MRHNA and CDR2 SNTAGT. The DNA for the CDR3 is TGTGCCAGCAGTGACGCGATTGGGGGGAGAAATGGCTACACCTTC. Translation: CASSDAIGGRNGYTF.

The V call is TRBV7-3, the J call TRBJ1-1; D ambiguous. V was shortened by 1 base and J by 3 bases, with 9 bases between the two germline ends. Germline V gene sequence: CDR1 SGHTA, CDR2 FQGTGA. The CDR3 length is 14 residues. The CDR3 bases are TGTGCCAGCAGCTTAAGTCCGGTATACACTGAAGCTTTCTTT. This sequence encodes CASSLSPVYTEAFF.

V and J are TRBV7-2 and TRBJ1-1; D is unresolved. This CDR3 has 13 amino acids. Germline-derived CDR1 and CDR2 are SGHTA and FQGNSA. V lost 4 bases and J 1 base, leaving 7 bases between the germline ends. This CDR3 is CASSYLPNTEAFF. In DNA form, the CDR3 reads TGTGCCAGCAGCTACCTACCGAACACTGAAGCTTTCTTT.

The CDR3 is CASSLGQGTGELFF. Here the CDR3 DNA reads TGTGCCAGCAGTTTGGGACAGGGCACCGGGGAGCTGTTTTTT. This chain joins TRBV27 and TRBJ2-2, with 9 bases aligning to TRBD1. This CDR3 is built from 14 residues. V shed 3 bases, J shed 4 bases, and the junction held 0 bases outside the gene matches. Germline V lookup: CDR1 MNHEY, CDR2 SMNVEV (reference sequence).

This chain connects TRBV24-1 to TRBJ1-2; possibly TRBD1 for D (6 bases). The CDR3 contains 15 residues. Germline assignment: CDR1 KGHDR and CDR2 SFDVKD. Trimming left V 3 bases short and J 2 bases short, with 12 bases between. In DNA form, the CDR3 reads TGTGCCACCAGTGATACAGGGTTTTGGAACTATGGCTACACCTTC. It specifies CATSDTGFWNYGYTF.

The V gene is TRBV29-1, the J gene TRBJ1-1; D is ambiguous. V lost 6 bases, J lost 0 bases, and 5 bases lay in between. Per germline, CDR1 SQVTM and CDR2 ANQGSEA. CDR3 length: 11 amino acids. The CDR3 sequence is CSVTLNTEAFF. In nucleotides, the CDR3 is TGCAGCGTCACACTGAACACTGAAGCTTTCTTT.

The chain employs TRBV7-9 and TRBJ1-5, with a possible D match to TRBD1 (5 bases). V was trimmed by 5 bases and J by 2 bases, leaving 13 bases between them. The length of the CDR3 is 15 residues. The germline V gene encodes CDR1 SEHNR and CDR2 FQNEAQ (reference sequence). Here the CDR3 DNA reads TGTGCCAGCAGCCCGGCAGGGATAGGCAATCAGCCCCAGCATTTT. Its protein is CASSPAGIGNQPQHF.

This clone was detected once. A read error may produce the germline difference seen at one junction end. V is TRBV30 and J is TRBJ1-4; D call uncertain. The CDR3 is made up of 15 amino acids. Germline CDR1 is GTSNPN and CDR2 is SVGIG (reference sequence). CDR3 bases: TGTGCCGGGAGAGTTTGGAGCACAACTAATGAAAAACTGTTTTTT. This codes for CAGRVWSTTNEKLFF.

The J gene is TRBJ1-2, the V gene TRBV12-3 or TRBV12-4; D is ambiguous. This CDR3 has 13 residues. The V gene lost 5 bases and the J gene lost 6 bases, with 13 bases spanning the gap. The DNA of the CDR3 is TGTGCCAGCAGTCTCTTAATCCTAGATGGCTACACCTTC. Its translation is CASSLLILDGYTF.

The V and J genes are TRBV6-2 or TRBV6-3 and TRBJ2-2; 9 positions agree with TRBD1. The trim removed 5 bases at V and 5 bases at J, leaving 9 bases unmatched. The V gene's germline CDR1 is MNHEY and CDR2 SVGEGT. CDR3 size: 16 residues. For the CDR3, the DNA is TGTGCCAGCAGTGGCGAACAGGGGGCGCATACCGGGGAGCTGTTTTTT. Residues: CASSGEQGAHTGELFF.